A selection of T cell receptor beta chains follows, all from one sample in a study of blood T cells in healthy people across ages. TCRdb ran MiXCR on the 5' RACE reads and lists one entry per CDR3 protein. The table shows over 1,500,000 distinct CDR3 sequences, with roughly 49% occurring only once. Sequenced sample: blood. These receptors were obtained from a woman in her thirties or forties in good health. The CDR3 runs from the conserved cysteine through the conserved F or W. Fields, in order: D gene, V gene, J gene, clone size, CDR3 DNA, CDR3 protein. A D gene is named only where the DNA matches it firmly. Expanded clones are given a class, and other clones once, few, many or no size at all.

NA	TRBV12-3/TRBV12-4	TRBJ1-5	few	TGTGCCAGCAGTTTTTGGTCCGATCATAGCAATCAGCCCCAGCATTTT	CASSFWSDHSNQPQHF
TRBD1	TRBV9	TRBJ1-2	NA	TGTGCCAGCAGCCGGGACAGCCGGGCGGCCTATGACTACACCTTC	CASSRDSRAAYDYTF
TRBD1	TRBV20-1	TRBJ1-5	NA	TGCAGTGCTCCCTCAGGACAGGGTGACCATCAGCCCCAGCATTTT	CSAPSGQGDHQPQHF
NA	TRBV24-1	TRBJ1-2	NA	TGTGCCACCAGTGGGACACTCTATGGCTACACCTTC	CATSGTLYGYTF
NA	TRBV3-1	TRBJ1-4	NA	TGTGCCAGCAGCCGCGCAACAGGGCCGACTAATGAAAAACTGTTTTTT	CASSRATGPTNEKLFF
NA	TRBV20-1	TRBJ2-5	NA	TGCAGTGCTAGAGATCCAAACAGGCAAGAGACCCAGTACTTC	CSARDPNRQETQYF
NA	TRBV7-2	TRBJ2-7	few	TGTGCCAGCAGCTTAGATAGTACGGTCACCTACGAGCAGTACTTC	CASSLDSTVTYEQYF
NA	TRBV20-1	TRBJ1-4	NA	TGCAGTGCTAAAGATCGAAGAACTAGTAATGAAAAACTGTTTTTT	CSAKDRRTSNEKLFF
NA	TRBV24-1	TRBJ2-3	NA	TGTGTCACCAGTTACACAGATACGCAGTATTTT	CVTSYTDTQYF
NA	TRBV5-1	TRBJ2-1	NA	TGCGCCAGCAGCCCCGGTTGGACGTCCGATGGGGAGACCCAGTTCTTC	CASSPGWTSDGETQFF
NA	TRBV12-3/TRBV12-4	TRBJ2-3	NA	TGTGCCAGCAGTTTTGGTGATCCCACAGATACGCAGTATTTT	CASSFGDPTDTQYF
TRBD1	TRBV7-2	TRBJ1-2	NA	TGTGCCAGCAGCTTAGGGGACAGGGATAATGGCTACACCTTC	CASSLGDRDNGYTF
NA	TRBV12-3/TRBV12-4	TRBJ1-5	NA	TGTGCCAGCAGTTTACTCGACGGCAATCAGCCCCAGCATTTT	CASSLLDGNQPQHF
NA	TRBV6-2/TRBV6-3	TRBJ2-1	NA	TGTGCCAGCAGTTATACGACTGGAGTAGCGGCGTACAATGAGCAGTTCTTC	CASSYTTGVAAYNEQFF
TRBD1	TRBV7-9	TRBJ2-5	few	TGTGCCAGCAGCGCTGGGACAGACCAAGAGACCCAGTACTTC	CASSAGTDQETQYF
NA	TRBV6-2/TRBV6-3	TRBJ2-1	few	TGTGCCAGCAGTGATCCCCGGGGGCCTGGTGAGCAGTTCTTC	CASSDPRGPGEQFF
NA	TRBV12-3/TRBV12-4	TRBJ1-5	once	TGTGCCAGCAGTTTATTCTCCACACTGAATCAGCCCCAGCATTTT	CASSLFSTLNQPQHF
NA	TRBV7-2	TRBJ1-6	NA	TGTGCCAGCAGCCCGACGCCGGCAGGCAGGAATTCACCCCTCCACTTT	CASSPTPAGRNSPLHF
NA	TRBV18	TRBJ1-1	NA	TGTGCCAGCTCAGCGAGCAGGGGGAACACTGAAGCTTTCTTT	CASSASRGNTEAFF
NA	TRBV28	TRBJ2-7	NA	TGTGCCAGCAGTTTAAGGGCCCCACTCGGGCAGTACTTT	CASSLRAPLGQYF
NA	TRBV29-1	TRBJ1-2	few	TGCAGCGTTGACCGGGGCTCGAGCTATGGCTACACCTTC	CSVDRGSSYGYTF
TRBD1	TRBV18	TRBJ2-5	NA	TGTGCCAGCACACAGGGGGTTAAAGAGACCCAGTACTTC	CASTQGVKETQYF
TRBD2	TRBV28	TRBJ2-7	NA	TGTGCCAGCAGCCCAGGACTAGCGGGGGGGCTCGACGAGCAGTACTTC	CASSPGLAGGLDEQYF
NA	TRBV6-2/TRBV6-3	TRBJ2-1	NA	TGTGCCAGCAGAAACTATCGGGTGGGCTACAATGAGCAGTTCTTC	CASRNYRVGYNEQFF
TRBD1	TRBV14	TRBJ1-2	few	TGTGCCAGCAGCCGACCGGGACAGGATAACTATGGCTACACCTTC	CASSRPGQDNYGYTF
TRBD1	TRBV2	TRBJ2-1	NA	TGTGCCAGCAGTGCCCAGGGGGAAGGCTCCTACAATGAGCAGTTCTTC	CASSAQGEGSYNEQFF
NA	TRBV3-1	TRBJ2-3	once	TGTGCCAGCAGCCCCTACGAGGGCGGGGTGCGTGGTAATACGCAGTATTTT	CASSPYEGGVRGNTQYF
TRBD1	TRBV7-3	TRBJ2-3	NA	TGTGCCAGCAGCTCGACAGGGGGCGCGGTGGATACGCAGTATTTT	CASSSTGGAVDTQYF
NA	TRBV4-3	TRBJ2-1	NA	TGCGCCAGCAGCCCGAGAAGGGGGACCTACAATGAGCAGTTCTTC	CASSPRRGTYNEQFF
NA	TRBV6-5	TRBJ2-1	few	TGTGCCAGCAGTTACTCGACAGCGGGCAATGAGCAGTTCTTC	CASSYSTAGNEQFF
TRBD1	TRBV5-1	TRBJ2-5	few	TGCGCCAGCAGGGCGGGACAGGGAACTCAAGAGACCCAGTACTTC	CASRAGQGTQETQYF
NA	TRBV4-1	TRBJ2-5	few	TGCGCCAGCAGCCAAGATCATGGGGGCGTAGGGACCCAGTACTTC	CASSQDHGGVGTQYF
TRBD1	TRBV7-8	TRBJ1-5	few	TGTGCCAGCAGCCTAGGGGGACAGGGGTATCAGCCCCAGCATTTT	CASSLGGQGYQPQHF
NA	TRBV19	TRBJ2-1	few	TGTGCCAGTTCGCAAATAGGATTGGATACTAATGAGCAGTTCTTC	CASSQIGLDTNEQFF
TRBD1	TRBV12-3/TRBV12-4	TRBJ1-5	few	TGTGCCAGCACCGGGGACAGGGATGACGCCCATGGAGGCAATCAGCCCCAGCATTTT	CASTGDRDDAHGGNQPQHF
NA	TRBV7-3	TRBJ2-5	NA	TGTGCCAGCAGCTCCGGGACCCCCAAGGCGACCCAGTACTTC	CASSSGTPKATQYF
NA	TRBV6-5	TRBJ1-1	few	TGTGCCAGCAGTTACCGGGGAAGGACTGAAGCTTTCTTT	CASSYRGRTEAFF
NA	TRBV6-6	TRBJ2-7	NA	TGTGCCAGCAGGAACAGGGAGAACTACGAGCAGTACTTC	CASRNRENYEQYF
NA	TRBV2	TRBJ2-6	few	TGTGCCAGCAGTGGGTCGCGTGGGGCCAACGTCCTGACTTTC	CASSGSRGANVLTF
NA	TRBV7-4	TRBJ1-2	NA	TGTGCCAGCAGCTTCTTTACAAGCCTTAACTTACAAGGGCGCTGCGGCTACACCTTC	CASSFFTSLNLQGRCGYTF
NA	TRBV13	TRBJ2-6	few	TGTGCCAGCAGCTTAATGCAGGGGAACCCTGGGGCCAACGTCCTGACTTTC	CASSLMQGNPGANVLTF
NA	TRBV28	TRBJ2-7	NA	TGTGCCAGCAGTTATGGCGGGGAGGCGGCTCGGGAGCAGTACTTC	CASSYGGEAAREQYF
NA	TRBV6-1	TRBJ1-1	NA	TGTGCCAGCAACAGGGTCACTGAAGCTTTCTTT	CASNRVTEAFF
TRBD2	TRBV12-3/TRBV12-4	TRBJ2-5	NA	TGTGCCGGCAGTGGACGGGGACTAGTCGGTGAGACCCAGTACTTC	CAGSGRGLVGETQYF
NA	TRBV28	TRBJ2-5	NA	TGTGCCAGCAATGGGCAGGAAGAGACCCAGTACTTC	CASNGQEETQYF
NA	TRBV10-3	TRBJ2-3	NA	TGTGCCATCAGTGGAACCCAGGGCACAGATATGCAGTATTTT	CAISGTQGTDMQYF
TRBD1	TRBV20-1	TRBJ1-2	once	TGCAGTGTTCCGCACAGGGGGGCTAACTATGGCTACACCTTC	CSVPHRGANYGYTF
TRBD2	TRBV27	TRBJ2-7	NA	TGTGCCAGCAGTCCCCAGGGACTACAACTACGAACTTCCTACAATGAGCAGTACTTC	CASSPQGLQLRTSYNEQYF
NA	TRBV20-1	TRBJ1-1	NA	TGCAGTGCTCAAAGGGTCCCAAGGGCTGAAGCTTTCTTT	CSAQRVPRAEAFF
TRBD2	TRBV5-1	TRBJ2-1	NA	TGCGCCAGCAGCCTGGGCGGCGGGGGGCCTTATGAGCAGTTCTTC	CASSLGGGGPYEQFF
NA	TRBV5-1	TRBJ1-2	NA	TGCGCCAGCAGGGACAACCCAGGTGGCTATGGCTACACCTTC	CASRDNPGGYGYTF
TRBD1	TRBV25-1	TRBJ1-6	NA	TGTGCCAGCAGTCCGACAGGGTTCTCACCCCTCCACTTT	CASSPTGFSPLHF
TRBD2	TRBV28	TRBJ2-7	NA	TGTGCCAGCAGCGGGGGGACCGGGGACTCCTACGAGCAGTACTTC	CASSGGTGDSYEQYF
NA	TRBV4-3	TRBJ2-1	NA	TGCGCCAGCAGCTACTCAGGGACGGGGAGCTCCTACAATGAGCAGTTCTTC	CASSYSGTGSSYNEQFF
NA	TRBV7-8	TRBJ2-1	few	TGTGCCAGCAGCTTAGAGTTGGCAGGGGTGGGCAATGAGCAGTTCTTC	CASSLELAGVGNEQFF
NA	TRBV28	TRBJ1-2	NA	TGTGCCAGCAGCCCACCAGAAAACTATGGCTACACCTTC	CASSPPENYGYTF
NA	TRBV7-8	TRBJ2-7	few	TGTGCCAGCAGCTCGGGCTGGAGAGGGGCCTACGAGCAGTACTTC	CASSSGWRGAYEQYF
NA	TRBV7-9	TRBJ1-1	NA	TGTGCCAGCAGTGGGGTAGCCACTGAAGCTTTCTTT	CASSGVATEAFF
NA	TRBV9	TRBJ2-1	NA	TGTGCCAGCCAGGACGGGAGCTCCTACAATGAGCAGTTCTTC	CASQDGSSYNEQFF
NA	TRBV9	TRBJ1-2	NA	TGTGCCAGCAGCGGTTCCTTAGCTAACTATGGCTACACCTTC	CASSGSLANYGYTF